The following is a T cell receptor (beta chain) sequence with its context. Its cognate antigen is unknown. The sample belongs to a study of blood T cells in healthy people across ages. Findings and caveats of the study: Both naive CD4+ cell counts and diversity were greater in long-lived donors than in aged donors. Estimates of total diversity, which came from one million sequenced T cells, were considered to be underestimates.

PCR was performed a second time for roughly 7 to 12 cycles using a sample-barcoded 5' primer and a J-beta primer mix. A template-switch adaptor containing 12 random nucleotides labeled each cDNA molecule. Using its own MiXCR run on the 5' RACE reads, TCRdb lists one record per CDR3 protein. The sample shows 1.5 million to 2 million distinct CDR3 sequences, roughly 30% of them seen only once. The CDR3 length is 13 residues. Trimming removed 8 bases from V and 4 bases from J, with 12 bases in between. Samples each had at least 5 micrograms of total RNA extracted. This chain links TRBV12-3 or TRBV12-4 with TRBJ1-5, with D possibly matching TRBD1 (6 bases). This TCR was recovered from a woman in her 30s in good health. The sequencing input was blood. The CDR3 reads CASGGALNQPQHF. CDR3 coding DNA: TGTGCCAGCGGGGGGGCTTTAAATCAGCCCCAGCATTTT.